This TCR beta chain was captured by sequencing in a study of PD-1 blockade in classical Hodgkin lymphoma. Documented time point: cycle 4 day 1 (C4D1), after 6 weeks of nivolumab. All the patients suffered relapse after autologous stem cell transplantation, and brentuximab vedotin exposure differed. About this clone: Its specificity is unknown.

Repertoires were generated with immunoSEQ multiplex PCR, while TCRdb's copy carries only in-frame clones and drops some. This sample carries about 19,000 clones, 65% to 80% of them seen once, and the ten largest clones take 20%. V was pared by 3 bases and J by 1 base, with 10 bases between. CDR1 is KGHSH, CDR2 LQKENI, per germline. The CDR3 loop spans 15 amino acids. General study points: Compared with baseline, CD4+ but not CD8+ TCR diversity had risen significantly by C4D1.

The J gene is TRBJ1-5, the V gene TRBV18; a possible D gene is TRBD1 (5 bases). The source material was peripheral blood mononuclear cells (PBMCs), sampled before the fourth cycle of nivolumab. The receptor was isolated from a human donor with classical Hodgkin lymphoma. The CDR3 loop is CASSPERGSNQPQHF. The CDR3 DNA follows: TGTGCCAGCTCACCGGAGCGGGGGAGCAATCAGCCCCAGCATTTT. Complete variable domain (other parts from reference TRBV18 and TRBJ1-5): NAGVMQNPRHLVRRRGQEARLRCSPMKGHSHVYWYRQLPEEGLKFMVYLQKENIIDESGMPKERFSAEFPKEGPSILRIQQVVRGDSAAYFCASSPERGSNQPQHFGDGTRLSIL.